The 8 T cell receptor beta chains below all came from one sample that was sequenced in a study of tumor-infiltrating lymphocytes in primary liver carcinoma. The authors took blood RNA from unsorted whole blood and also extracted germline DNA. A constant-region primer primed TCR beta cDNA synthesis from about 530 ng of total RNA. Employing slightly modified ARM-PCR, three nested multiplex PCR rounds were run, and these gave rise to the TCR beta libraries. The first two PCR rounds, roughly 10 cycles each, used TRBV1-TRBV30 forward primers and a C-beta reverse primer. Each CDR3 protein gets one entry after TCRdb re-called the multiplex PCR reads with MiXCR. The table includes nearly 200,000 distinct CDR3 sequences, less than 65% detected once. Sequenced material: peripheral blood. The receptors here all came from a woman aged 60-75 years with primary liver carcinoma and hepatitis B virus infection.

Turning to this clonotype: One end of the junction varies from germline; a read error may be responsible. The V call is TRBV28, the J call TRBJ2-2, with D perhaps TRBD1 (6 bases). This CDR3 has 14 amino acids. The V gene's germline CDR1 is MDHEN and CDR2 SYDVKM. CDR3 sequence: CAGKGELYTGVLFF. The CDR3 nucleotides are TGTGCCGGCAAGGGGGAGCTATACACCGGGGTGCTGTTTTTT.

The chain joins TRBV4-1 to TRBJ2-3, with 7 nucleotides matching TRBD2. The CDR3 extends over 16 amino acids. CDR1 and CDR2 (germline): MGHRA, YSYEKL. V was clipped by 4 bases and J by 3 bases; unmatched bases: 10. The DNA of the CDR3 is TGCGCCAGCAGCCGAGTCGGGAGGACCGGTACAGATACGCAGTATTTT. Protein product: CASSRVGRTGTDTQYF.

The chain has TRBV21-1 and TRBJ2-7; the table's D call, TRBD2, was not checked against the DNA. TRBV21-1 is a listed pseudogene. This CDR3 is built from 13 residues. The CDR3 DNA reads TGCGCCAGCAGCGTCCCCGGGACTAGCACCCAGTACTTC. The encoded protein is CASSVPGTSTQYF.

Remarks on this clonotype: A read error may be the cause here, since a much bigger clone is one base away. This chain joins TRBV6-6 and TRBJ2-7, with 7 bases matching TRBD2. The CDR3 is 15 residues long. The germline CDR1 and CDR2 sequences are MNHNY and SVGAGI (reference sequence). This chain's CDR3 is CTSSYLGGSSYEQYF. DNA of the CDR3: TGTACCAGCAGTTACCTCGGCGGGAGCTCCTACGAGCAGTACTTC.

As regards this clonotype: A read error may be the cause here, since a much bigger clone is one base away. This chain links TRBV12-3 or TRBV12-4 with TRBJ2-6; no reliable D call. The CDR3 covers 15 residues. V lost 5 bases, J lost 2 bases, and 10 bases lay in between. The CDR3 DNA is TGTGCCAGCAGTCGAGAGAATACTGGGGCCAACGTCCTGACTTTC. It codes for CASSRENTGANVLTF.

This chain links TRBV20-1 with TRBJ1-2, with D hard to call. CDR1 is DFQATT, CDR2 SNEGSKA, per germline (reference sequence). Trimming cost V 7 bases and J 5 bases, with 2 bases left between them. CDR3 length: 8 amino acids. Written as DNA, the CDR3 is TGCAGTGGATATGGCTACACCTTC. Its translation: CSGYGYTF.

On this clonotype: A read error may be the cause here, since a much bigger clone is one base away. This chain links TRBV12-3 or TRBV12-4 with TRBJ2-5; 8 nucleotides line up with TRBD1. CDR3 length: 13 residues. The CDR3 spells CASRDRVGEIQYF. In DNA, the CDR3 is TGTGCCAGCAGGGACAGGGTAGGCGAGATCCAGTACTTC.

V is TRBV12-3 or TRBV12-4 and J is TRBJ1-6, with D uncertain. The CDR3 is 14 amino acids. V was cut by 1 base and J by 14 bases, with 15 bases left in between. The CDR3 region is CASSLVAGEASLHF. The DNA of the CDR3 is TGTGCCAGCAGTTTAGTCGCAGGAGAGGCATCCCTCCACTTT.